A selection of T cell receptor beta chains follows, all from one sample in a study of shared clonotypes between healthy human individuals. This table comes from immunoSEQ multiplex PCR, and its TCRdb copy is limited to in-frame clones, with some not included. The profile shows a few hundred thousand clones, around four fifths of them singletons. The sample was memory CD4+ T cells sorted from blood. These receptors all come from a man under 40 in good health. Both conserved end residues are part of each CDR3. A D gene is named only where the DNA matches it firmly. Clone size is given for some rows only: seen once, a few or many times, or a class if the clone is expanded.

v_gene	d_gene	abundance	j_gene	CDR3nt	CDR3aa
TRBV10-3	-	-	TRBJ1-5	TGTGCCATCAGTTCTACCAGCAATCAGCCCCAGCATTTT	CAISSTSNQPQHF
TRBV10-3	TRBD1	few	TRBJ1-1	TGTGCCATCAGTGAGTCAGGGGGCGCGGGTACTGAAGCTTTCTTT	CAISESGGAGTEAFF
TRBV7-8	-	-	TRBJ1-2	TGTGCCAGCAGCTCCCGACTCGGCGCGGATGGCTACACCTTC	CASSSRLGADGYTF
TRBV7-8	-	once	TRBJ1-2	TGTGCCAGCAGCTTTTTGTCGGGCGGCGGAGCTAACTATGGCTACACCTTC	CASSFLSGGGANYGYTF
TRBV7-9	-	few	TRBJ2-2	TGTGCCAGCAGCTTGCATACGAACACCGGGGAGCTGTTTTTT	CASSLHTNTGELFF
TRBV9	-	-	TRBJ2-2	TGTGCCAGCAGCGTCCACCCCAACACCGGGGAGCTGTTTTTT	CASSVHPNTGELFF
TRBV9	TRBD1	-	TRBJ1-2	TGTGCCAGCAGCGCCCGTCCCGGGACAGGGTTTGGGTCTAATGGCTACACCTTC	CASSARPGTGFGSNGYTF
TRBV29-1	-	-	TRBJ2-1	TGCAGCGCAAAATGGGGGGGACAGTCGGATTACAATGAGCAGTTCTTC	CSAKWGGQSDYNEQFF
TRBV2	TRBD2	-	TRBJ2-7	TGTGCCAGCAGCGGAGGTGGCGGGAGACTAGCGAAGAACCACGAGCAGTACTTC	CASSGGGGRLAKNHEQYF
TRBV29-1	-	-	TRBJ2-7	TGCAGCGTTGATGGAGGCAGGGGCGACTACGAGCAGTACTTC	CSVDGGRGDYEQYF
TRBV2	-	-	TRBJ1-5	TGTGCCAGCAGTGTCACTTTTGGAGATCAGCCCCAGCATTTT	CASSVTFGDQPQHF
TRBV28	TRBD1	-	TRBJ1-4	TGTGCCAGCACAGCCGGGACAGGGAATGAAAAACTGTTTTTT	CASTAGTGNEKLFF
TRBV7-7	TRBD1	few	TRBJ1-1	TGTGCCAGCAGCGCTAACACAGGGGGCGAAGCTTTCTTT	CASSANTGGEAFF
TRBV28	TRBD2	-	TRBJ2-3	TGTGCCAGCACCGGCGGGACAGGCAGGACTAGCGGGAGCACAGATACGCAGTATTTT	CASTGGTGRTSGSTDTQYF
TRBV5-5	TRBD1	-	TRBJ2-3	TGTGCCAGCAGCGCGGGACAGGCCGAAGATACGCAGTATTTT	CASSAGQAEDTQYF
TRBV19	TRBD2	-	TRBJ2-3	TGTGCCAGTAGTATTCCTAGCGGGACCCTCACAGATACGCAGTATTTT	CASSIPSGTLTDTQYF
TRBV11-1	-	-	TRBJ1-1	TGTGCCAGCAGCTGGGGGTCCGGTGAAGCTTTCTTT	CASSWGSGEAFF
TRBV7-9	TRBD1	once	TRBJ2-7	TGTGCCAGCAGCTACGGGACAGGAATCTACGAGCAGTACTTC	CASSYGTGIYEQYF
TRBV5-6	TRBD2	once	TRBJ2-1	TGTGCCAGCATCCTCATACGCGGGAGTATCTTCAATGAGCAGTTCTTC	CASILIRGSIFNEQFF
TRBV9	TRBD1	once	TRBJ1-2	TGTGCCAGCAGCGTGGACAGGGACTATGGCTACACCTTC	CASSVDRDYGYTF
TRBV18	-	-	TRBJ2-1	TGTGCCAGCTCACCATCGGTGCTAGGAGGCGGGTACAATGAGCAGTTCTTC	CASSPSVLGGGYNEQFF
TRBV5-1	TRBD2	once	TRBJ2-1	TGCGCCAGCGATCTAGCGGGCACTTACAATGAGCAGTTCTTC	CASDLAGTYNEQFF
TRBV5-1	-	-	TRBJ1-2	TGCGCCAGCAGCTTGGGTCAGGGTTCCTATGGCTACACCTTC	CASSLGQGSYGYTF
TRBV5-1	TRBD1	-	TRBJ1-1	TGCGCCAGCAGTCACCTCGGCCAGGGGGAGAGCGCTGAAGCTTTCTTT	CASSHLGQGESAEAFF
TRBV28	-	-	TRBJ2-5	TGTGCCAGCAGTTTAGCTAGTCCCGAGACCCAGTACTTC	CASSLASPETQYF
TRBV7-9	TRBD1	-	TRBJ2-7	TGTGCCAGCAGCCCCGTAGGGGGGACAGGGGCGTACGAGCAGTACTTC	CASSPVGGTGAYEQYF
TRBV5-4	TRBD1	-	TRBJ2-3	TGTGCCAGCAGCCTGGACCTCCGACAGGGGGGCACAGATACGCAGTATTTT	CASSLDLRQGGTDTQYF
TRBV11-2	TRBD2	few	TRBJ2-7	TGTGCCAGCAGCTTAGATGAACTAGCGGGGCCGCAGTACTTC	CASSLDELAGPQYF
TRBV6-1	TRBD2	many	TRBJ2-1	TGTGCCAGCAAGAGGGGTAGCGGGAGGAATGAGCAGTTCTTC	CASKRGSGRNEQFF
TRBV18	-	many	TRBJ1-5	TGTGCCAGCACGATACAGGAAAATCAGCCCCAGCATTTT	CASTIQENQPQHF
TRBV28	-	once	TRBJ1-2	TGTGCCAGCACCCAATATCAGGGGAACTATGGCTACACCTTC	CASTQYQGNYGYTF
TRBV30	TRBD2	-	TRBJ2-7	TGTGCCTGGAGTGCTAGCGGGAGCTACGAGCAGTACTTC	CAWSASGSYEQYF
TRBV2	-	-	TRBJ1-4	TGTGCCAGCAGCCGGGGCCGGGAGGCTGAAAAACTGTTTTTT	CASSRGREAEKLFF
TRBV5-6	TRBD1	-	TRBJ1-2	TGTGCCAGCGTAACAGGGGGCGCGAACTATGGCTACACCTTC	CASVTGGANYGYTF
TRBV28	-	-	TRBJ2-7	TGTGCCAGCAGTTCCGGGACTCCCGAAGATGAGCAGTACTTC	CASSSGTPEDEQYF
TRBV5-4	-	once	TRBJ2-3	TGTGCCAGCAGCTTCTCTACAGATACGCAGTATTTT	CASSFSTDTQYF
TRBV9	TRBD1	-	TRBJ2-3	TGTGCCAGCAGCGTAGCTGGGGACAGGGCCACAGATACGCAGTATTTT	CASSVAGDRATDTQYF
TRBV5-5	-	-	TRBJ1-2	TGTGCCAGCAGCTTGGGTAGGGGGGTTGGCTACACCTTC	CASSLGRGVGYTF
TRBV5-4	-	-	TRBJ1-2	TGTGCCAGCAGCTTCCCCCAGGGCGGTAACTATGGCTACACCTTC	CASSFPQGGNYGYTF
TRBV27	TRBD2	medium-sized	TRBJ2-7	TGTGCCAGCACCCGAGCGGGGACTAGCGGGATGTACGAGCAGTACTTC	CASTRAGTSGMYEQYF
TRBV6-6	-	-	TRBJ1-4	TGTGCCAGCCGGCCCCAAGGGGGGGGTGAAAAACTGTTTTTT	CASRPQGGGEKLFF
TRBV7-9	TRBD1	-	TRBJ2-1	TGTGCCAACAAACTTAGGGGGCCAACTGCAAATGAGCAGTTCTTC	CANKLRGPTANEQFF
TRBV28	TRBD1	-	TRBJ2-5	TGTGCCAGCACCACAGACAGGGGGCTTAGGGAGACCCAGTACTTC	CASTTDRGLRETQYF
TRBV18	TRBD1	many	TRBJ1-2	TGTGCCAGCTCACGCGACAGGGAAGACTATGGCTACACCTTC	CASSRDREDYGYTF
TRBV18	-	-	TRBJ1-1	TGTGCCAGCTCGGAGATATACAACACTGAAGCTTTCTTT	CASSEIYNTEAFF
TRBV6-1	-	few	TRBJ1-3	TGTGCCAGCAGTGAAGCGCCCCCAACGCAGGGAAACACCATATATTTT	CASSEAPPTQGNTIYF
TRBV10-1	TRBD1	-	TRBJ1-1	TGCGCCGTAAGGGACAGCTTGAACACTGAAGCTTTCTTT	CAVRDSLNTEAFF